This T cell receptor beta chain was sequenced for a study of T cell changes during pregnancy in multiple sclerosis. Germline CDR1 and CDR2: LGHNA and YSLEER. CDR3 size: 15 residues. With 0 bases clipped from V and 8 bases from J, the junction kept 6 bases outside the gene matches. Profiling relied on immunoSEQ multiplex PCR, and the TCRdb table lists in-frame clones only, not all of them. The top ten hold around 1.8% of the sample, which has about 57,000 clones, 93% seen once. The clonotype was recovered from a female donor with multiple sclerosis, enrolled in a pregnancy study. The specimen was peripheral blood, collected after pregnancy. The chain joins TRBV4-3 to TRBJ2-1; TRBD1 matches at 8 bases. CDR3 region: CASSQDRTGGYEQFF. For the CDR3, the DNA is TGCGCCAGCAGCCAAGATAGAACAGGGGGTTATGAGCAGTTCTTC.